This T cell receptor beta chain is from a study of beta chain features in type 1 diabetes. This clone was detected only a few times. Its antigen is not identified. The authors reverse transcribed all of the isolated RNA, so sequencing captured expressed TCRB transcripts. TCRdb keeps only in-frame clones here, not all; method: immunoSEQ multiplex PCR. Of 250,000 to 350,000 clones in the sample, roughly an eighth were seen once. The study, taken as a whole, reports: Significant though moderate, a shortening of TCRB CDR3s appeared in all four CD4+ subsets of Type 1 diabetes patients.

CDR3 size: 15 residues. The germline gives CDR1 SGHDT, CDR2 YYEEEE. Trimming took off 3 bases at V and 2 bases at J, with 11 bases between the two ends. This chain uses TRBV5-6 with TRBJ1-4; a weak D match, TRBD1 (5 bases). Specimen: naive CD4+ T cells from blood. This sequence was found in a man under 40 with type 1 diabetes. The DNA of the CDR3 is TGTGCCAGCAGCTCAAGGGGAAGGACTAATGAAAAACTGTTTTTT. The encoded protein is CASSSRGRTNEKLFF.